This T cell receptor beta chain was documented in a study of cytomegalovirus exposure and HLA in healthy donors. Study findings and constraints: An analysis done earlier found most TCR beta V segments productive about 87% or about 30% of the time.

With 60 Vbeta and 13 Jbeta primers, the PCR was carried out. This table comes from immunoSEQ multiplex PCR, and its TCRdb copy is limited to in-frame clones, with some not included. The sample has 40,000 to 60,000 clones, about three quarters seen once. About this clone itself: The antigen remains undetermined.

This TCR was recovered from a woman aged 45 to 65 in good health and CMV-seronegative. Sequenced material: PBMCs.

CDR3 loop: CASSYDRRNTEAFF. The CDR3 bases are TGCGCCAGCAGCTACGACAGGAGGAACACTGAAGCTTTCTTT. The rearrangement links TRBV5-1 to TRBJ1-1, with D possibly being TRBD1 (6 bases). The germline CDR1 and CDR2 sequences are SGHRS and YFSETQ. V lost 3 bases, J lost 1 base, and 10 bases lay in between. The CDR3 totals 14 residues.